This passage covers 22 T cell receptor beta chains from one sample sequenced in a study of cytomegalovirus exposure and HLA in healthy donors (TCRdb year 2017). Library generation was performed with the immunoSEQ multiplex PCR assay. The multiplex PCR relied on a mix of 60 forward primers for TCR Vbeta segments and 13 reverse primers for TCR Jbeta segments. TCRdb limited this immuneACCESS table to in-frame rearrangements with V and J called. A share of clones is missing; checked studies link under half to unresolved V genes, and the rest is unexplained. The sample table holds 220,000 or so clones, of which 70% to 85% were seen once. The leading ten clones occupy less than 4.5% of the sample. Input material: PBMCs. These receptors were collected from a male donor in good health and CMV-seronegative.

The chain joins TRBV10-3 to TRBJ1-1, with a weak D call TRBD1 (5 bases). V was trimmed by 9 bases and J by 0 bases, leaving 11 bases between them. There are 13 residues in the CDR3. The germline gives CDR1 ENHRY, CDR2 SYGVKD. CDR3 bases: TGTGCCATTTCAGGGCAACTGAACACTGAAGCTTTCTTT. Residues: CAISGQLNTEAFF.

This chain links TRBV27 with TRBJ2-1; D unresolved. Trimming pared 3 bases from V and 6 bases from J, leaving 6 bases between. CDR1 and CDR2 from the germline V gene are MNHEY and SMNVEV (reference sequence). This CDR3 spans 12 amino acids. In DNA form, the CDR3 reads TGTGCCAGCAGTTTTCGTAGCAATGAGCAGTTCTTC. It codes for CASSFRSNEQFF.

The chain carries TRBV7-9 and TRBJ2-5; D ambiguous. The J call may be wrong; the DNA end is better matched by TRBJ2-7. Per germline, CDR1 SEHNR and CDR2 FQNEAQ (reference sequence). There are 13 residues in the CDR3. As DNA, the CDR3 is TGTGCCAGCAGCCCCTATCGCGGCTACGAGCAGTACTTC. Amino acids: CASSPYRGYEQYF.

This clone came up a few times. The chain joins TRBV7-9 to TRBJ2-1, with 8 nucleotides matching TRBD1. Germline assignment: CDR1 SEHNR and CDR2 FQNEAQ (reference sequence). The CDR3 is made up of 15 amino acids. The V gene end was trimmed by 4 bases and the J gene end by 3 bases; junction bases not matched to a gene: 5. The CDR3 here is CASSSGQVGYNEQFF. For the CDR3, the DNA is TGTGCCAGCAGCTCGGGACAGGTGGGCTACAATGAGCAGTTCTTC.

The chain has TRBV6-1 and TRBJ2-7; D is perhaps TRBD1 (6 bases). This CDR3 spans 15 amino acids. Germline lookup yields CDR1 MNHNS and CDR2 SASEGT. V lost 5 bases to trimming and J lost 0 bases, with 14 bases between them. Here the CDR3 DNA reads TGTGCCAGCAGTTTCCGGGACACCTCCTCCTACGAGCAGTACTTC. Protein product: CASSFRDTSSYEQYF.

The rearrangement uses TRBV6-1 and TRBJ1-5; 11 bases agree with TRBD1. Germline V lookup: CDR1 MNHNS, CDR2 SASEGT. V lost 5 bases and J lost 7; bases outside the gene matches: 7. The CDR3 is made up of 15 amino acids. CDR3 loop: CASSPDRGQGQPQHF. The CDR3 DNA reads as TGTGCCAGCAGTCCGGACAGGGGGCAAGGACAGCCCCAGCATTTT.

The V gene is TRBV9, the J gene TRBJ2-1, with a weak D call TRBD2 (5 bases). Trimming left V 4 bases short and J 8 bases short, with 34 bases between. The germline V gene has CDR1 SGDLS and CDR2 YYNGEE. The CDR3 contains 20 residues. The CDR3 region has the DNA TGTGCCAGCAGCCCGGGATCAGGTATAGAGACCCGGCTAGGAGTATATGAGCAGTTCTTC. Translated: CASSPGSGIETRLGVYEQFF.

V is TRBV6-5 and J is TRBJ2-7, with 12 bases identical to TRBD1. V lost 5 bases and J lost 5; bases outside the gene matches: 7. CDR3 length equals 15 residues. Germline V gives CDR1 MNHEY, CDR2 SVGAGI. Here the CDR3 reads CASSARDRGRHEQYF. The CDR3 region has the DNA TGTGCCAGCAGTGCCAGGGACAGGGGGCGCCACGAGCAGTACTTC.

The J gene is TRBJ2-2, the V gene TRBV5-1; D may be TRBD1 (5 bases). The V end lost 3 bases, the J end lost 0 bases, and 6 bases lay between the germline ends. This CDR3 spans 14 amino acids. Germline V CDR1 and CDR2: SGHRS, YFSETQ. For the CDR3, the DNA is TGCGCCAGCAGCTGGGGCCCGAACACCGGGGAGCTGTTTTTT. Residues: CASSWGPNTGELFF.

The chain employs TRBV18 and TRBJ2-7, with 12 bases identical to TRBD1. V shed 3 bases, J shed 7 bases, and the junction held 4 bases outside the gene matches. The germline gives CDR1 KGHSH, CDR2 LQKENI. CDR3 size: 14 residues. The CDR3 DNA reads TGTGCCAGCTCACCGGGACAGGGGGCTGGAGAGCAGTACTTC. This encodes CASSPGQGAGEQYF.

This clone was seen a few times. V and J are TRBV6-5 and TRBJ2-6, with D uncertain. The V gene lost 4 bases and the J gene lost 1 base, with 11 bases spanning the gap. The CDR3 is made up of 16 amino acids. CDR1 is MNHEY and CDR2 is SVGAGI in the germline V gene. Here the CDR3 reads CASSSSTGSGANVLTF. In DNA form, the CDR3 reads TGTGCCAGCAGTTCCTCGACCGGGTCTGGGGCCAACGTCCTGACTTTC.

The chain uses TRBV6-5 and TRBJ2-2; D is undetermined. This CDR3 region has 16 residues. From germline, CDR1 is MNHEY and CDR2 SVGAGI. The V gene lost 0 bases and the J gene lost 0 bases, with 8 bases spanning the gap. CDR3 loop: CASSYSLSANTGELFF. The CDR3 nucleotides are TGTGCCAGCAGTTACTCGCTAAGCGCGAACACCGGGGAGCTGTTTTTT.

The chain has TRBV28 and TRBJ2-1; 11 positions match TRBD2. This CDR3 comprises 18 residues. V was clipped by 2 bases and J by 0 bases; unmatched bases: 6. Per the germline V gene, CDR1 is MDHEN and CDR2 is SYDVKM. The CDR3, as DNA: TGTGCCAGCAGTTTAGGGGGAACTAGCGGGAGCTCCTACAATGAGCAGTTCTTC. Amino acid sequence: CASSLGGTSGSSYNEQFF.

The CDR3 spells CASSLEGQGDTEAFF. The DNA for the CDR3 is TGTGCCAGCAGCCTAGAGGGACAGGGGGACACTGAAGCTTTCTTT. The rearrangement links TRBV4-2 to TRBJ1-1; 11 bases are shared with TRBD1. Germline CDR1 is LGHNA and CDR2 is YNFKEQ. This CDR3 is 15 amino acids long. The V segment lost 4 bases and the J segment 3 bases; nucleotides outside the gene matches: 4.

This rearrangement joins TRBV6-5 to TRBJ2-4, with D possibly being TRBD2 (5 bases). The V gene lost 4 bases and the J gene lost 2 bases, with 12 bases spanning the gap. This CDR3 comprises 15 residues. Germline CDR1 MNHEY, CDR2 SVGAGI. CDR3 in DNA: TGTGCCAGCAGTTTTATACTAGTACCCAAAAACATTCAGTACTTC. Amino acids: CASSFILVPKNIQYF.

Only one count was recorded for this clone. V and J are TRBV28 and TRBJ2-4; D may be TRBD1 (6 bases). The CDR3 spans 12 residues. Germline CDR1 reads MDHEN; CDR2 reads SYDVKM. Trimming removed 8 bases at V and 8 bases at J, with 13 bases between. The CDR3 DNA reads TGTGCCAGCCTGGACAGAGAACACATTCAGTACTTC. Protein product: CASLDREHIQYF.

This chain uses TRBV27 with TRBJ2-5, with 10 nucleotides matching TRBD2. The trim removed 6 bases at V and 7 bases at J, leaving 5 bases unmatched. CDR3 length equals 13 residues. Germline CDR1 MNHEY, CDR2 SMNVEV (reference sequence). The CDR3 spells CASRGSGRATQYF. For the CDR3, the DNA is TGTGCCAGCAGGGGGAGCGGGAGGGCGACCCAGTACTTC.

The chain couples TRBV27 to TRBJ2-1; 9 bases align to TRBD1. CDR3 size: 14 residues. The germline gives CDR1 MNHEY, CDR2 SMNVEV (reference sequence). After removal of 7 bases from V and 7 bases from J, the junction contained 8 bases not matched to a gene. The CDR3 reads CASNPGTGWNEQFF. The CDR3 nucleotides are TGTGCCAGCAACCCCGGGACAGGGTGGAATGAGCAGTTCTTC.

The sample holds a few counts of this clone. Here the CDR3 reads CASSLGAGVVEQYF. The CDR3 nucleotides read TGTGCCAGCAGCTTAGGGGCGGGAGTCGTCGAGCAGTACTTC. J is TRBJ2-7 and V is TRBV7-3; TRBD2 agrees at 7 bases. The CDR3 runs 14 residues. With 2 bases clipped from V and 6 bases from J, the junction kept 7 bases outside the gene matches. CDR1 SGHTA and CDR2 FQGTGA come from the germline V gene.

The genes are TRBV4-1 and TRBJ2-5, with D maybe TRBD1 (6 bases). The germline V and J ends were trimmed by 4 bases and 3 bases, with 15 bases remaining between them. CDR3 length: 15 residues. The germline V gene has CDR1 MGHRA and CDR2 YSYEKL. CDR3 loop: CASSPARTVEETQYF. CDR3 bases: TGCGCCAGCAGCCCCGCAAGGACAGTAGAAGAGACCCAGTACTTC.

The V gene is TRBV5-1, the J gene TRBJ2-1, with 8 bases that match TRBD2. V trimming: 4 bases; J trimming: 9 bases; junction bases outside the gene matches: 12. From germline, CDR1 is SGHRS and CDR2 YFSETQ. This CDR3 region has 15 residues. CDR3 sequence (DNA): TGCGCCAGCAGCCCCCCCTGGCGGGAGGTCAGTGAGCAGTTCTTC. Protein product: CASSPPWREVSEQFF. The full variable domain, rest sourced from reference TRBV5-1 and TRBJ2-1, is KAGVTQTPRYLIKTRGQQVTLSCSPISGHRSVSWYQQTPGQGLQFLFEYFSETQRNKGNFPGRFSGRQFSNSRSEMNVSTLELGDSALYLCASSPPWREVSEQFFGPGTRLTVL.

V is TRBV7-3 and J is TRBJ2-1; 14 positions match TRBD2. V lost 5 bases and J lost 6; bases outside the gene matches: 0. Germline values: CDR1 SGHTA, CDR2 FQGTGA. This CDR3 contains 14 residues. This CDR3 is CASSGTSGSNEQFF. In DNA form, the CDR3 reads TGTGCCAGCAGCGGGACTAGCGGGAGCAATGAGCAGTTCTTC.